Detailed here is one TCR beta chain. TCRdb used MiXCR to reprocess the 5' RACE reads, holding one entry per CDR3 protein. Of 620,000 or so distinct CDR3 sequences in the sample, more than 9% are singletons; the top ten hold 14% to 15%. This sample is part of a study of T cells after yellow fever vaccination. Looked up from germline, CDR1 is SGHRS and CDR2 is YFSETQ. The CDR3 has 16 amino acids. Trimming removed 4 bases from V and 4 bases from J; junction bases left unmatched: 10. Sequencing used PBMCs, obtained on the day of the yellow fever booster vaccination. The TCR comes from a man aged 25 to 45 who received the YFV17D yellow fever vaccine. This rearrangement joins TRBV5-1 to TRBJ2-2, with 7 positions matching TRBD2. The CDR3 nucleotides are TGCGCCAGCAGCGGGGGAAGGACTAGTGGCACCGGGGAGCTGTTTTTT. Protein product: CASSGGRTSGTGELFF.